This T cell receptor beta chain appears in the sequencing data of a study of blood T cell repertoires in COVID-19. Study-level information: The United States, Italy and Spain provided the acute and convalescent COVID-19 samples. PBMCs, B-cell-depleted T cells, or T cells provided the cDNA or gDNA that made up the material.

Profiled with immunoSEQ multiplex PCR; TCRdb holds only in-frame clones, not every one. The profile shows 200,000 to 300,000 clones, 83% of them singletons. Per the germline V gene, CDR1 is WNHNN and CDR2 is SYGVQD (reference sequence). This CDR3 is built from 14 residues. V was clipped by 2 bases and J by 1 base, with 8 bases between them. The receptor was isolated from a human donor in a cohort sampled during active COVID-19. The genes are TRBV10-1 and TRBJ1-1, with unresolved D. Material for sequencing was peripheral blood. The CDR3 loop reads CASSEGVPNTEAFF. CDR3 in DNA: TGCGCCAGCAGTGAGGGAGTCCCGAACACTGAAGCTTTCTTT.